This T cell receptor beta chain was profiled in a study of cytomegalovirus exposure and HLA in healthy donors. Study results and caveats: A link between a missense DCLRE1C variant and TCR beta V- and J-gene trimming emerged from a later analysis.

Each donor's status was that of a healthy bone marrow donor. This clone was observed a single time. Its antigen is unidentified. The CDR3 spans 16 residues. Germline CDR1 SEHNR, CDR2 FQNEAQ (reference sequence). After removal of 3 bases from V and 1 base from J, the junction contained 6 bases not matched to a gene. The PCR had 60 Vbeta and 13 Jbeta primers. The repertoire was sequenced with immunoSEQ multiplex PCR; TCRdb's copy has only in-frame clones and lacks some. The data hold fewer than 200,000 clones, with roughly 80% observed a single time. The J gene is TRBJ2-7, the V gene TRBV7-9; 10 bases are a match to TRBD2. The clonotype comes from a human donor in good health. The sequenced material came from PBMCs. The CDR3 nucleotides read TGTGCCAGCAGCTTCCTGCCTAGCGGGGGATCCTACGAGCAGTACTTC. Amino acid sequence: CASSFLPSGGSYEQYF.